The T cell receptor beta chain described here comes from a study of T-cell memory formation after mild COVID-19. The study, taken as a whole, reports: Clones shrinking between day 15 and 85 showed a balanced CD4/CD8 split, and those that grew later tilted toward CD4+.

This clonotype occurred many times. Its target is unknown. TCRdb processed the 5' RACE reads anew with MiXCR; each CDR3 protein has one entry. The sample consists of 250,000 to 300,000 distinct CDR3 sequences, roughly 8.2% of them appearing once. This CDR3 comprises 16 residues. Germline values: CDR1 MNHEY, CDR2 SMNVEV (reference sequence). V shed 5 bases and J 7 bases; nucleotides not matched to a gene: 13. This TCR came from a man between 18 and 35 years old who had mild COVID-19 (a few samples of this study predate the infection). Cell type and time point are not known. The specimen was PBMCs or a T cell subset sorted from them (not recorded which). The chain carries TRBV27 and TRBJ2-3, with TRBD1 matching 9 bases. CDR3 region: CASSKAGQGRQYTQYF. The CDR3 bases are TGTGCCAGCAGTAAAGCGGGACAGGGACGTCAATATACGCAGTATTTT.